A selection of T cell receptor beta chains follows, all from one sample in a study of blood T cells in healthy people across ages. TCRdb used MiXCR to reprocess the 5' RACE reads, holding one entry per CDR3 protein. This sample has about 720,000 distinct CDR3 sequences; 22% occur once, and the top ten carry 22%. Input material: blood. The receptors stem from a man aged 65-85 years in good health. Both conserved end residues are part of each CDR3. The D gene is left open where the match is weak. A clone size is listed for some rows: how often the clone was seen (once, few, many), or a class if it is expanded.

abundance,v_gene,d_gene,j_gene,CDR3aa,CDR3nt
few,TRBV20-1,-,TRBJ2-7,CSAQDRTSSNEQYF,TGCAGTGCTCAGGACAGGACTAGCTCCAACGAGCAGTACTTC
few,TRBV6-6,-,TRBJ1-6,CASSVDMSYNSPLHF,TGTGCCAGCAGTGTGGACATGTCCTATAATTCACCCCTCCACTTT
-,TRBV6-2/TRBV6-3,-,TRBJ2-5,CASTAVGWGTQYF,TGTGCCAGCACGGCTGTCGGATGGGGGACCCAGTACTTC
-,TRBV7-8,TRBD2,TRBJ2-2,CASSFSGRRGGSELFF,TGTGCCAGCAGCTTTTCGGGTCGTCGGGGGGGCTCGGAGCTGTTTTTT
few,TRBV11-2,-,TRBJ1-1,CASTPRGVSEAFF,TGTGCCAGCACCCCGAGAGGGGTATCTGAAGCTTTCTTT
-,TRBV4-2,TRBD1,TRBJ1-6,CASSPFTGENSPLHF,TGTGCCAGCAGCCCATTCACAGGGGAAAATTCACCCCTCCACTTT
-,TRBV7-2,-,TRBJ2-3,CASSWWGGHTDTQYF,TGTGCCAGCAGCTGGTGGGGGGGGCACACAGATACGCAGTATTTT
few,TRBV7-3,TRBD2,TRBJ2-1,CASSLTSSLMAGGRGSYNEQFF,TGTGCCAGCAGCTTAACGTCCTCCCTTATGGCGGGAGGGCGTGGCTCCTACAATGAGCAGTTCTTC
-,TRBV29-1,TRBD1,TRBJ1-4,CSVQRTGVEEKLFF,TGCAGCGTCCAACGGACAGGGGTGGAAGAAAAACTGTTTTTT
-,TRBV18,TRBD1,TRBJ1-1,CASSPLQGDTEAFF,TGTGCCAGCTCACCTCTTCAGGGGGACACTGAAGCTTTCTTT
-,TRBV28,-,TRBJ2-5,CASSSDTLKETQYF,TGTGCCAGCAGTTCGGACACTTTAAAAGAGACCCAGTACTTC
-,TRBV10-3,TRBD1,TRBJ1-1,CAISEWESGGLTEAFF,TGTGCCATCAGTGAATGGGAATCAGGGGGACTCACTGAAGCTTTCTTT
few,TRBV19,-,TRBJ2-5,CASTSDRETQYF,-
-,TRBV3-1,-,TRBJ2-3,CASSQLLSTDTQYF,TGTGCCAGCAGCCAACTACTGTCCACAGATACGCAGTATTTT
-,TRBV12-3/TRBV12-4,TRBD1,TRBJ1-4,CASKTRQGVDERLFF,TGTGCCAGCAAAACCCGACAGGGTGTTGATGAAAGACTGTTTTTT
few,TRBV11-2,TRBD2,TRBJ2-3,CASSFPTSGGYTQYF,TGTGCCAGCAGCTTTCCGACTAGCGGGGGTTATACGCAGTATTTT
-,TRBV7-6,-,TRBJ2-1,CASSLREDPYNEQFF,TGTGCCAGCAGCTTGAGGGAGGACCCCTACAATGAGCAGTTCTTC
few,TRBV29-1,-,TRBJ2-4,CSVESTAKNIQYF,TGCAGCGTTGAGAGTACAGCCAAAAACATTCAGTACTTC
-,TRBV20-1,-,TRBJ2-5,CSAAFRGGETQYF,TGCAGTGCTGCCTTCAGGGGAGGGGAGACCCAGTACTTC
few,TRBV5-1,TRBD2,TRBJ2-1,CASSRGGGEGHEQFF,TGCGCCAGCAGCCGCGGGGGTGGAGAGGGCCATGAGCAGTTCTTC
-,TRBV3-1,-,TRBJ1-3,CASSQVGGGNTIYF,TGTGCCAGCAGCCAAGTAGGTGGCGGAAACACCATATATTTT
few,TRBV5-1,-,TRBJ2-2,CASSLLGSTATGELFF,TGCGCCAGCAGCTTACTCGGGTCTACGGCCACCGGGGAGCTGTTTTTT
-,TRBV10-3,-,TRBJ2-3,CAISVAENTDTQYF,TGTGCCATCAGTGTCGCGGAGAACACAGATACGCAGTATTTT
few,TRBV20-1,TRBD1,TRBJ1-1,CSATRPGTGVGNTEAFF,TGCAGTGCTACCCGTCCCGGGACAGGGGTTGGGAACACTGAAGCTTTCTTT
-,TRBV6-6,-,TRBJ2-1,CASTSGGHEQFF,TGTGCCAGCACTTCTGGGGGGCATGAGCAGTTCTTC
-,TRBV12-3/TRBV12-4,TRBD1,TRBJ1-2,CASSLGGTGAGYGYTF,TGTGCCAGCAGTTTAGGCGGGACAGGGGCTGGCTATGGCTACACCTTC
-,TRBV24-1,TRBD1,TRBJ1-5,CATSRAGTGANQPQHF,TGTGCCACTTCTCGTGCCGGGACAGGGGCGAATCAGCCCCAGCATTTT
few,TRBV6-6,-,TRBJ1-3,CASWGGHQYSGNTIYF,TGTGCCAGCTGGGGGGGACACCAATACTCTGGAAACACCATATATTTT
many,TRBV7-2,TRBD1,TRBJ2-1,CASSDTWGQGGYNEQFF,TGTGCCAGCAGCGATACCTGGGGACAGGGGGGTTACAATGAGCAGTTCTTC
-,TRBV29-1,-,TRBJ1-2,CSVARDPRNYGYTF,TGCAGCGTTGCCCGGGATCCCCGGAACTATGGCTACACCTTC
few,TRBV4-2,-,TRBJ1-5,CASSQGFQGGVGNQPQHF,TGTGCCAGCAGCCAAGGATTCCAAGGGGGGGTTGGCAATCAGCCCCAGCATTTT